One and the same sample provided the 7 T cell receptor beta chains below, sequenced in a study of beta chain features in type 1 diabetes. Study-wide results and limits: Among all four CD4+ subsets, Type 1 diabetes patients had TCRB CDR3s that were moderately but significantly shorter.

The authors reverse transcribed all of the isolated RNA, so sequencing captured expressed TCRB transcripts. Libraries were prepared by immunoSEQ multiplex PCR; TCRdb keeps only in-frame clonotypes and omits some of them. The table has about 340,000 clones, about 14% seen once. The antigens of these receptors remain unknown. The specimen sequenced was naive CD4+ T cells from blood. The receptors derive from a woman between 18 and 29 years old with type 1 diabetes.

The chain combines TRBV7-6 with TRBJ2-1, with TRBD2 matching 7 bases. This CDR3 region has 13 residues. CDR1 is SGHVS, CDR2 FNYEAQ, per germline. With 0 bases clipped from V and 7 bases from J, the junction kept 0 bases outside the gene matches. The CDR3 protein is CASSLAGGNEQFF. As DNA, the CDR3 is TGTGCCAGCAGCTTAGCGGGAGGGAATGAGCAGTTCTTC.

The chain joins TRBV7-2 to TRBJ2-5; the match to TRBD2 covers 7 bases. V lost 1 base, J lost 4 bases, and 6 bases stayed unmatched. The germline V gene has CDR1 SGHTA and CDR2 FQGNSA. The CDR3 has 15 amino acids. CDR3 protein: CASSLGLAEGETQYF. The CDR3, as DNA: TGTGCCAGCAGCTTAGGACTAGCAGAAGGAGAGACCCAGTACTTC.

This clone was observed a few times. The chain joins TRBV29-1 to TRBJ1-4; D ambiguous. The CDR3 covers 12 residues. Trimming removed 4 bases from V and 0 bases from J, with 3 bases in between. CDR1 and CDR2 from the germline V gene are SQVTM and ANQGSEA. The DNA for the CDR3 is TGCAGCGTTGCAACAACTAATGAAAAACTGTTTTTT. This gives the protein CSVATTNEKLFF.

There are a few counts of this clone. The CDR3 sequence is CASSSPPGQGLYEQYF. The DNA for the CDR3 is TGTGCCAGCAGTTCCCCCCCGGGACAGGGGCTATACGAGCAGTACTTC. V usage is TRBV11-2 and J usage is TRBJ2-7; 10 bases align to TRBD1. The germline V gene has CDR1 SGHAT and CDR2 FQNNGV. The V segment lost 6 bases and the J segment 4 bases; nucleotides outside the gene matches: 12. This CDR3 is built from 16 residues.

This clone has only a few counts. The J gene is TRBJ1-3, the V gene TRBV5-8; 7 bases map to TRBD1. The CDR3 runs 14 residues. The trim removed 5 bases at V and 2 bases at J, leaving 4 bases unmatched. Germline V lookup: CDR1 SGHTS, CDR2 YDEGEE. CDR3 region: CASSRQGAGNTIYF. The DNA for the CDR3 is TGTGCCAGCAGTCGACAGGGAGCTGGAAACACCATATATTTT.

The chain has TRBV4-1 and TRBJ2-4; TRBD1 might be the D (6 bases). CDR3 length: 15 residues. Trimming removed 3 bases from V and 6 bases from J, with 15 bases in between. Germline CDR1 is MGHRA and CDR2 is YSYEKL. CDR3 in DNA: TGCGCCAGCAGCCATCTAGACAGGAATCTAAACATTCAGTACTTC. Encoded protein: CASSHLDRNLNIQYF.

The genes are TRBV27 and TRBJ2-2; possible D gene TRBD1, 6 bases. With 5 bases removed from V and 2 bases from J, the gap between germline ends came to 12 bases. Germline values: CDR1 MNHEY, CDR2 SMNVEV (reference sequence). The CDR3 length is 15 residues. CDR3 coding DNA: TGTGCCAGCAGTCCTGGACAGATAAACACCGGGGAGCTGTTTTTT. The encoded protein is CASSPGQINTGELFF.